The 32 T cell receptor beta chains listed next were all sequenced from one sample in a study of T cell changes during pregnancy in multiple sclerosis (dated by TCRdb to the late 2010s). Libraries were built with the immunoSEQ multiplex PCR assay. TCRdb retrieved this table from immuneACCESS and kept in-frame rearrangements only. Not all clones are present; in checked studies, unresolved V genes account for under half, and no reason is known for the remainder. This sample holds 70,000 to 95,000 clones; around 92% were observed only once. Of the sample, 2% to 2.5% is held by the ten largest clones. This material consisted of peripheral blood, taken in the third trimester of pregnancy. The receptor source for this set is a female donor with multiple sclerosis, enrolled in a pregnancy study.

The CDR3 sequence is CASSGGRTPYNEQFF. In DNA form, the CDR3 reads TGTGCCAGCAGCGGCGGGAGGACACCCTACAATGAGCAGTTCTTC. The rearrangement joins TRBV9 to TRBJ2-1; 8 bases are a match to TRBD2. CDR1 and CDR2 from the germline V gene are SGDLS and YYNGEE. V was clipped by 3 bases and J by 2 bases; unmatched bases: 4. The CDR3 has 15 amino acids.

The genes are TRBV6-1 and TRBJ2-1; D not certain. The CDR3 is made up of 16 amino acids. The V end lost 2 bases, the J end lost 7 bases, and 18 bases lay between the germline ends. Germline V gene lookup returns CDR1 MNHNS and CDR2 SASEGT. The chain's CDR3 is CASSELGGSPGNEQFF. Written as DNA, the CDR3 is TGTGCCAGCAGTGAACTCGGTGGTTCTCCCGGGAATGAGCAGTTCTTC.

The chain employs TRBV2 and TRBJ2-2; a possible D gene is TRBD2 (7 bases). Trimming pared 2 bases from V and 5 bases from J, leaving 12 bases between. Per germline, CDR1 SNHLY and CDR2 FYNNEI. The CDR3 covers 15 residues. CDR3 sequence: CASSEREGVTGELFF. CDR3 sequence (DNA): TGTGCCAGCAGTGAAAGGGAGGGGGTAACCGGGGAGCTGTTTTTT.

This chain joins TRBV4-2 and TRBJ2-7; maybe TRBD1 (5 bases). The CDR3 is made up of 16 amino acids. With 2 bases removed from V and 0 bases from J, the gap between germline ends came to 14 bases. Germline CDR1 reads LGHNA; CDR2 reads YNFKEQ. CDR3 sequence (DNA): TGTGCCAGCAGCCAACGTAGGGGATCAGGCTCCTACGAGCAGTACTTC. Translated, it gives CASSQRRGSGSYEQYF.

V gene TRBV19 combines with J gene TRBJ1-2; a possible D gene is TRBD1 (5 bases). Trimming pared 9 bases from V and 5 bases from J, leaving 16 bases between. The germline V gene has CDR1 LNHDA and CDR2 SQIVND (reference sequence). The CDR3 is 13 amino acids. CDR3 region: CASFGGRVYGYTF. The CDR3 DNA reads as TGTGCCAGCTTCGGGGGGAGGGTTTATGGCTACACCTTC.

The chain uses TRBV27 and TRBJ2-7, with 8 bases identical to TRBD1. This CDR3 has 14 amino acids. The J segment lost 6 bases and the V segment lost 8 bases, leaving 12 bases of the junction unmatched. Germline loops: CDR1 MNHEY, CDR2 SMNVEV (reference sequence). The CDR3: CASRRGRQATEQYF. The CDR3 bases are TGTGCCAGCCGCAGGGGGCGTCAAGCCACCGAGCAGTACTTC.

CDR3 nucleotide sequence: TGTGCCAGCAGCTTGGGCCGGACTAGCACAGATACGCAGTATTTT. It translates to CASSLGRTSTDTQYF. V and J are TRBV5-4 and TRBJ2-3; TRBD2 might be the D (5 bases). V was cut by 0 bases and J by 0 bases, with 8 bases left in between. The CDR3 contains 15 residues. The germline gives CDR1 SGHNT, CDR2 YYREEE (reference sequence).

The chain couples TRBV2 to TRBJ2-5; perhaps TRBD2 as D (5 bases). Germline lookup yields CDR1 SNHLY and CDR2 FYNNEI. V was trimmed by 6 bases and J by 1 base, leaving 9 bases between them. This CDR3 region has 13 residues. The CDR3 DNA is TGTGCCAGCAGGCGGGTAGTCCAAGAGACCCAGTACTTC. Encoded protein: CASRRVVQETQYF.

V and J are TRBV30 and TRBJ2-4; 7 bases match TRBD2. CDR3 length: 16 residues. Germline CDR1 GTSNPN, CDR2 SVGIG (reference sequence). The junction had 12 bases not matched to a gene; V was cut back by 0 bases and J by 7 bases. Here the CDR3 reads CAWSVARLPGGNIQYF. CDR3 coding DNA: TGTGCCTGGAGTGTCGCCCGACTCCCCGGGGGGAACATTCAGTACTTC.

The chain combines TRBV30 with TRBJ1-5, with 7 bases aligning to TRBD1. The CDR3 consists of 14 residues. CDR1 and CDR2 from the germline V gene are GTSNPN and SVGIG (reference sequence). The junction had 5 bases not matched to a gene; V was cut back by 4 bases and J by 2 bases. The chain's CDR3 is CAWTTGEGNQPQHF. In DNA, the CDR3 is TGTGCCTGGACCACAGGGGAGGGCAATCAGCCCCAGCATTTT.

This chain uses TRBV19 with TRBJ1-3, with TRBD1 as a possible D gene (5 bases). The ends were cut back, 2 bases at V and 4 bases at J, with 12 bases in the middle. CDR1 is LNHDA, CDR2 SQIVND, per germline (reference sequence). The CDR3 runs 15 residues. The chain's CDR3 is CASSIPGREGNTIYF. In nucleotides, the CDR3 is TGTGCCAGTAGTATACCAGGGCGTGAAGGAAACACCATATATTTT.

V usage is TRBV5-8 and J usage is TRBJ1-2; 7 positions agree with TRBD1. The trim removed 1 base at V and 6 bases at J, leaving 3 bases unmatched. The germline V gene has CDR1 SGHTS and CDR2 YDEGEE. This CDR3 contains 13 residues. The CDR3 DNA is TGTGCCAGCAGCTTGCTAGGACAGGATGGCTACACCTTC. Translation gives CASSLLGQDGYTF.

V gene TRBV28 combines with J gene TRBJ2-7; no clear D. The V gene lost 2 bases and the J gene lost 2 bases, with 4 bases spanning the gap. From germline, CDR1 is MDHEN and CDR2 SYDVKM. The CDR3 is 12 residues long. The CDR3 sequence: CASSLGAYEQYF. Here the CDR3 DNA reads TGTGCCAGCAGTTTAGGAGCCTACGAGCAGTACTTC.

CDR3 protein: CASSQYNEQFF. CDR3 DNA: TGTGCCAGCAGTCAGTACAATGAGCAGTTCTTC. V gene TRBV2 combines with J gene TRBJ2-1; no clear D. The CDR3 extends over 11 amino acids. Per the germline V gene, CDR1 is SNHLY and CDR2 is FYNNEI. Trimming left V 5 bases short and J 4 bases short, with 3 bases between.

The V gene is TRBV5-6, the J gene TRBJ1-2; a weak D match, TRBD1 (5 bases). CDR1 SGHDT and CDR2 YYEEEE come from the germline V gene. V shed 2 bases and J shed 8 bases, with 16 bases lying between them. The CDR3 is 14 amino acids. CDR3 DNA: TGTGCCAGCAGCTTTCTCCTGGGGTCAGGGGGCTACACCTTC. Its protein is CASSFLLGSGGYTF.

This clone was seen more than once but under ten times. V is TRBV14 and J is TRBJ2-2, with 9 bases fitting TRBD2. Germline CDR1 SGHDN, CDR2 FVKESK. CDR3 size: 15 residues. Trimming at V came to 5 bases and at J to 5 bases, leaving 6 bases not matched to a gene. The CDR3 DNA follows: TGTGCCAGCAGCACAAGGAGCGGGAGGACCGGGGAGCTGTTTTTT. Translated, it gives CASSTRSGRTGELFF.

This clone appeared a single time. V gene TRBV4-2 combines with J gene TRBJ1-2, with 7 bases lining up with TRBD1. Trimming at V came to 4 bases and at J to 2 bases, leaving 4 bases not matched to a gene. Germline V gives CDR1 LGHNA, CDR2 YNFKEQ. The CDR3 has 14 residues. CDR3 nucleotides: TGTGCCAGCAGCCCCCGGGACAGAAACTATGGCTACACCTTC. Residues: CASSPRDRNYGYTF.

The CDR3, as DNA: TGTGCCAGCAGCTTTGACCCTAGCTCCTACAATGAGCAGTTCTTC. Its translation: CASSFDPSSYNEQFF. V is TRBV5-4 and J is TRBJ2-1; D remains ambiguous. The V gene's germline CDR1 is SGHNT and CDR2 YYREEE (reference sequence). V dropped 2 bases and J dropped 0 bases, with 9 bases sitting between them. This CDR3 is built from 15 residues.

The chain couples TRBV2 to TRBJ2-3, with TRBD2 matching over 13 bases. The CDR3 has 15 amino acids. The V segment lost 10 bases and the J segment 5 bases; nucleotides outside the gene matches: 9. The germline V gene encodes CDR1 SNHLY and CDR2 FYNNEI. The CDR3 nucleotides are TGTGCCATCCTTCGGACTAGCGGGAGTAGAGATACGCAGTATTTT. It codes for CAILRTSGSRDTQYF.

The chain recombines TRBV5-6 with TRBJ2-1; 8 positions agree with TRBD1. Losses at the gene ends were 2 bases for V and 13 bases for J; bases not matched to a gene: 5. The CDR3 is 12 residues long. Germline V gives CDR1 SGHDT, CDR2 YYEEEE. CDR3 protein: CASSFGQGIQFF. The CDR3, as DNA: TGTGCCAGCAGCTTTGGACAGGGCATACAGTTCTTC.

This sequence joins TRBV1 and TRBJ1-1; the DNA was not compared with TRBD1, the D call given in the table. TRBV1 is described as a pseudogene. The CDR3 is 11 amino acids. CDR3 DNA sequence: TGCACCAGCCCAGGGGTTTCTGAAGCTTTCTTT. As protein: CTSPGVSEAFF.

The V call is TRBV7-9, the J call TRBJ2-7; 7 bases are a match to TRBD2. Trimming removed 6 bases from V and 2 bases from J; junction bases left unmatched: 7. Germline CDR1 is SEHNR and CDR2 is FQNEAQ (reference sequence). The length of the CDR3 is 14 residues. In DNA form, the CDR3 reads TGTGCCAGCAGTCTTGAGGGAGGGCCCTACGAGCAGTACTTC. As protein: CASSLEGGPYEQYF. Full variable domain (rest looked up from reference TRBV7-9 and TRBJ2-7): DTGVSQNPRHKITKRGQNVTFRCDPISEHNRLYWYRQTLGQGPEFLTYFQNEAQLEKSRLLSDRFSAERPKGSFSTLEIQRTEQGDSAMYLCASSLEGGPYEQYFGPGTRLTVT.

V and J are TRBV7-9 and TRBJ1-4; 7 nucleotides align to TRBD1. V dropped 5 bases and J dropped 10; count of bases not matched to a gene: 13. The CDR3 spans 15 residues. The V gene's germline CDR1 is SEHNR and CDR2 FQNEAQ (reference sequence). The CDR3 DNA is TGTGCCAGCAGCCCCTCGGCGACAGGGCTTCGAAAACTGTTTTTT. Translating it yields CASSPSATGLRKLFF.

For the CDR3, the DNA is TGTGCCAGCAGTACTTTGACAGGGGGAAATCAGCCCCAGCATTTT. The encoded protein is CASSTLTGGNQPQHF. The genes are TRBV28 and TRBJ1-5; TRBD1 matches 9 bases. CDR3 length equals 15 residues. Trimming at V came to 5 bases and at J to 4 bases, leaving 6 bases not matched to a gene. Per germline, CDR1 MDHEN and CDR2 SYDVKM.

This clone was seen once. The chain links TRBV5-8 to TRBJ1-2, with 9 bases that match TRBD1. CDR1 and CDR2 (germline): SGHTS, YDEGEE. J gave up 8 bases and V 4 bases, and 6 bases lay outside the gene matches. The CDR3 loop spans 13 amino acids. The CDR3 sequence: CASSGGTGYGYTF. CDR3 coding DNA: TGTGCCAGCAGCGGGGGGACAGGGTACGGCTACACCTTC.

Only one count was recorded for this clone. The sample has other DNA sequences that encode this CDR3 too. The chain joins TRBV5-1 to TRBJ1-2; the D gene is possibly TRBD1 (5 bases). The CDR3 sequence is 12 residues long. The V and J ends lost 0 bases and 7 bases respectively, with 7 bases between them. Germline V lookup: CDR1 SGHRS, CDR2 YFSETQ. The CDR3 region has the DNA TGCGCCAGCAGCTTGGCCGGGGGTGGCTACACCTTC. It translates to CASSLAGGGYTF.

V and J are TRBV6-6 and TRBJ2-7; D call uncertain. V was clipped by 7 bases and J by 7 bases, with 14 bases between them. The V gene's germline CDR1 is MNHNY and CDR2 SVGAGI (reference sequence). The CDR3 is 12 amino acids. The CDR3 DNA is TGTGCCAGCAAGGTACAGCTTGGGGAGCAGTACTTC. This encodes CASKVQLGEQYF.

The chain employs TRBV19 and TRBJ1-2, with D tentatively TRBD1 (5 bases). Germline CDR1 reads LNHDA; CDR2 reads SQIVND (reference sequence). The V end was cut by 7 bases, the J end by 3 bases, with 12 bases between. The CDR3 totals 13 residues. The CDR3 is CASKGGQDYGYTF. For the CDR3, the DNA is TGTGCCAGTAAGGGAGGACAAGACTATGGCTACACCTTC.

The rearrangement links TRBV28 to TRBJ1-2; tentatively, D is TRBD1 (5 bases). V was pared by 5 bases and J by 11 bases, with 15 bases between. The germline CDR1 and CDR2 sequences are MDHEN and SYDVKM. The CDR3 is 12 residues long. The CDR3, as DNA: TGTGCCAGCAGTGCTTTCAGGGAGGTTTACACCTTC. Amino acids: CASSAFREVYTF.

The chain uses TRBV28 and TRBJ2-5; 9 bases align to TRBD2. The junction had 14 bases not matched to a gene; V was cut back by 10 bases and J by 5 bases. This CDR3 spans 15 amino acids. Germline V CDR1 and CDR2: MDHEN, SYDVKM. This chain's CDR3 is CATHLRSGSRETQYF. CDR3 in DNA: TGTGCCACCCATCTCCGTAGCGGGAGTCGGGAGACCCAGTACTTC.

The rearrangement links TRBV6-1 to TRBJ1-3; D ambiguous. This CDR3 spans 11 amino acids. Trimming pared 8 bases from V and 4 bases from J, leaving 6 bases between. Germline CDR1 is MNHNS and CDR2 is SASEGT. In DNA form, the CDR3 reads TGTGCCAGCTTCTTGGGAAACACCATATATTTT. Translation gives CASFLGNTIYF.

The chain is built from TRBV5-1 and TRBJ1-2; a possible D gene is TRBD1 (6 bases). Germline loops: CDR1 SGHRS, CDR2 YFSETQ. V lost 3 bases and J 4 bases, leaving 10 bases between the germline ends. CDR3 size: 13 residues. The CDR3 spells CASSSGTSYGYTF. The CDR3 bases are TGCGCCAGCAGCTCCGGGACAAGCTATGGCTACACCTTC.